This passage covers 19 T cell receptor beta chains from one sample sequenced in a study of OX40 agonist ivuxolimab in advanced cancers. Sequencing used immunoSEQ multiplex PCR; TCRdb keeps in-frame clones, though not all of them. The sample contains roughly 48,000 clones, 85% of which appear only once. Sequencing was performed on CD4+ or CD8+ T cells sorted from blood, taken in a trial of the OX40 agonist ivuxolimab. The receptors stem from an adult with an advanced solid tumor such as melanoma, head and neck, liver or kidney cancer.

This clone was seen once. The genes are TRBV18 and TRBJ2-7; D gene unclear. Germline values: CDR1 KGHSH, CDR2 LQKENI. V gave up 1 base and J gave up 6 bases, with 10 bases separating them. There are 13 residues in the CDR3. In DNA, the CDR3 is TGTGCCAGCTCACCACTTCTAGGCGGCGAGCAGTACTTC. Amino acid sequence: CASSPLLGGEQYF.

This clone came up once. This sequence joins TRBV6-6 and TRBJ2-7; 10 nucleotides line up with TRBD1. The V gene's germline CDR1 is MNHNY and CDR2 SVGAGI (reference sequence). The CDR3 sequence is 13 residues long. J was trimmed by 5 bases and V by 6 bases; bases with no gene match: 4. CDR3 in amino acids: CASRGQGFDEQYF. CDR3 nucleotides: TGTGCCAGCAGGGGACAGGGGTTCGACGAGCAGTACTTC.

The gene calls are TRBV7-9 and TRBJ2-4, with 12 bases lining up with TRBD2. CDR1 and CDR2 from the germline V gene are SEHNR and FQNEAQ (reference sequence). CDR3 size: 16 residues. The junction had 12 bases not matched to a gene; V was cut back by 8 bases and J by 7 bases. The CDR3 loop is CASESLAGGRPNIQYF. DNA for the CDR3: TGTGCCAGCGAATCTCTAGCGGGAGGGCGGCCGAACATTCAGTACTTC.

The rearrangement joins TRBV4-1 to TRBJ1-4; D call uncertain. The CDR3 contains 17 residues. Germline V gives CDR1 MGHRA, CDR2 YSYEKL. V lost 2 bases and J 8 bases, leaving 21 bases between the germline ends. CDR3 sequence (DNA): TGCGCCAGCAGCCAACATCCGAGGTCCCGGGGTGGGGAAAAACTGTTTTTT. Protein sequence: CASSQHPRSRGGEKLFF.

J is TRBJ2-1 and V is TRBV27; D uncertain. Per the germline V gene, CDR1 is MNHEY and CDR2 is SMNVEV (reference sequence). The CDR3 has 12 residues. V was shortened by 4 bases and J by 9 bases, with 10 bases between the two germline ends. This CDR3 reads CASSSRGSEQFF. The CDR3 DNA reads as TGTGCCAGCAGTTCTCGTGGTTCTGAGCAGTTCTTC.

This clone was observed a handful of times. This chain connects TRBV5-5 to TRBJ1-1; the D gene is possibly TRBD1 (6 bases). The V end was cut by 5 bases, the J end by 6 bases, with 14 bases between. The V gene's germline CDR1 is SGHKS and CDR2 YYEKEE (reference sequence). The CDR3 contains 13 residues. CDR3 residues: CASSSVRGAEAFF. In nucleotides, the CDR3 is TGTGCCAGCAGTTCCGTCAGGGGAGCTGAAGCTTTCTTT.

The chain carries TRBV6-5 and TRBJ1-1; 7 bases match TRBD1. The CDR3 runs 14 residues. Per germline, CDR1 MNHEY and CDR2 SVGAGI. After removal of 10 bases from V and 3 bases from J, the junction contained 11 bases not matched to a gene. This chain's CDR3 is CATQGSFRDTEAFF. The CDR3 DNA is TGTGCCACACAGGGGTCATTTAGGGACACTGAAGCTTTCTTT.

CDR3 nucleotide sequence: TGTGCCAGCAGTGGTGCGGGCCTCTCCTACGAGCAGTACTTC. Amino acids: CASSGAGLSYEQYF. J is TRBJ2-7 and V is TRBV28; the D gene is possibly TRBD2 (5 bases). Germline V gene sequence: CDR1 MDHEN, CDR2 SYDVKM. Trimming left V 5 bases short and J 0 bases short, with 11 bases between. The CDR3 is 14 residues long. Full variable domain (rest looked up from reference TRBV28 and TRBJ2-7): DVKVTQSSRYLVKRTGEKVFLECVQDMDHENMFWYRQDPGLGLRLIYFSYDVKMKEKGDIPEGYSVSREKKERFSLILESASTNQTSMYLCASSGAGLSYEQYFGPGTRLTVT.

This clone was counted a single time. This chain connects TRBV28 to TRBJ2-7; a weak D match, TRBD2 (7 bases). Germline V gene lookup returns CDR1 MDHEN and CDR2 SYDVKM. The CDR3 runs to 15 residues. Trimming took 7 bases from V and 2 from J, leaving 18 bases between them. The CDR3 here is CASIPFAGAAYEQYF. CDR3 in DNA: TGTGCCAGCATTCCCTTCGCGGGGGCAGCCTACGAGCAGTACTTC.

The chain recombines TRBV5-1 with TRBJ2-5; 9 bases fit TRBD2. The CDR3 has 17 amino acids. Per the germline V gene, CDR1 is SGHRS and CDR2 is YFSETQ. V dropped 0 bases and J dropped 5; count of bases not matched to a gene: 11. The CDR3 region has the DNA TGCGCCAGCAGCTTGGGATCGCTAGCGGGGTTTCGGGAGACCCAGTACTTC. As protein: CASSLGSLAGFRETQYF.

Here the CDR3 DNA reads TGTGCCAGCAGTTCTTACAGGGTCCTGACTTTC. Residues: CASSSYRVLTF. This chain links TRBV28 with TRBJ2-6, with D maybe TRBD1 (5 bases). Germline V gene data show CDR1 as MDHEN and CDR2 as SYDVKM. The CDR3 covers 11 residues. The V gene lost 4 bases and the J gene lost 13 bases, with 8 bases spanning the gap.

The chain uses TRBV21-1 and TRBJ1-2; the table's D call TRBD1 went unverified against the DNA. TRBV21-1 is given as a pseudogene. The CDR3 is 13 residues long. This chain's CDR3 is CASWAELTYGYTF. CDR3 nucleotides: TGTGCCAGCTGGGCCGAGCTTACCTATGGCTACACCTTC.

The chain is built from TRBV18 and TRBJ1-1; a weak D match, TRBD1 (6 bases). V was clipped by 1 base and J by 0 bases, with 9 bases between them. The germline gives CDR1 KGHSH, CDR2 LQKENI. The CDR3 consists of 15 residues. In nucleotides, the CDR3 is TGTGCCAGCTCACCACTGGAGGGGGTGAACACTGAAGCTTTCTTT. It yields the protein CASSPLEGVNTEAFF.

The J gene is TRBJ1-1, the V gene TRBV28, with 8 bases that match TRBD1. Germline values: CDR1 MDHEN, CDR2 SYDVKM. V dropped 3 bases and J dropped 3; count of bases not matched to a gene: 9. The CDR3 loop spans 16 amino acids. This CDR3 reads CASSLSQGAGDTEAFF. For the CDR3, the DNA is TGTGCCAGCAGTTTGTCGCAGGGGGCTGGAGACACTGAAGCTTTCTTT. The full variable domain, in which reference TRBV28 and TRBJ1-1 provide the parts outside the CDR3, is DVKVTQSSRYLVKRTGEKVFLECVQDMDHENMFWYRQDPGLGLRLIYFSYDVKMKEKGDIPEGYSVSREKKERFSLILESASTNQTSMYLCASSLSQGAGDTEAFFGQGTRLTVV.

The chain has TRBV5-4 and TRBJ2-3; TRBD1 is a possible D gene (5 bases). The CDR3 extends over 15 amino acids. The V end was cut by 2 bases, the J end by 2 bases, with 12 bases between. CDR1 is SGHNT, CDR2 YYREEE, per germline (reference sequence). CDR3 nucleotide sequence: TGTGCCAGCAGCTTATGGGGCAGCCCCACAGATACGCAGTATTTT. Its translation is CASSLWGSPTDTQYF.

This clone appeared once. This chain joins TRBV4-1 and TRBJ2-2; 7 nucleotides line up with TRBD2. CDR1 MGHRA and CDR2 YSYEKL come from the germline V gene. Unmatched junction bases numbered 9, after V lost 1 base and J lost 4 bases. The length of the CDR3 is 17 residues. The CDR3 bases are TGCGCCAGCAGCCAAGGTTACGCGGGAGTATCCACCGGGGAGCTGTTTTTT. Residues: CASSQGYAGVSTGELFF.

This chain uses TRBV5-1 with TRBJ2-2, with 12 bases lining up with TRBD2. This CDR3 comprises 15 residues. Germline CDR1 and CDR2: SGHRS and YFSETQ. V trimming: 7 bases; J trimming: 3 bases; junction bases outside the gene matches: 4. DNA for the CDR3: TGCGCCAGCGGCAGACTAGCGGGGGACACCGGGGAGCTGTTTTTT. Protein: CASGRLAGDTGELFF.

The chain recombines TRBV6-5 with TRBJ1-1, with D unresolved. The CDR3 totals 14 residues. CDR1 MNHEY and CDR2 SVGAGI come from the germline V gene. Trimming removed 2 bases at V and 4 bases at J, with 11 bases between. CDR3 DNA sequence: TGTGCCAGCAGTTACCGGGTGGACGGCACTGAAGCTTTCTTT. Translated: CASSYRVDGTEAFF.

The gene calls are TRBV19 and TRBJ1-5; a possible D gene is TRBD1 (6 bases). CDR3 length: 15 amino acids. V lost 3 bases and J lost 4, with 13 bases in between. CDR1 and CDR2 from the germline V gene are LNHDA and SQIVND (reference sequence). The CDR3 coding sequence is TGTGCCAGTAGTATGATTACAGGGACAAATCAGCCCCAGCATTTT. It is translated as CASSMITGTNQPQHF.